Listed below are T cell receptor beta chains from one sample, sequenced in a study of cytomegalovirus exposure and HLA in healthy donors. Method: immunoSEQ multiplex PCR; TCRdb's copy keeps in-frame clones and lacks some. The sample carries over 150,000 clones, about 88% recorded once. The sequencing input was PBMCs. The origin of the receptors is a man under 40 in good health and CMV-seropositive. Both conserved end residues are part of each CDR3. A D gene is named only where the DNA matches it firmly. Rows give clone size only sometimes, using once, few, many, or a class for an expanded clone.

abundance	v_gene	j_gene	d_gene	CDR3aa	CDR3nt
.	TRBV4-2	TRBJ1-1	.	CASSQDERGGNTEAFF	TGTGCCAGCAGCCAAGACGAAAGAGGGGGGAACACTGAAGCTTTCTTT
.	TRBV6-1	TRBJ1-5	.	CASSVTSYSNQPQHF	TGTGCCAGCAGCGTGACATCATATAGCAATCAGCCCCAGCATTTT
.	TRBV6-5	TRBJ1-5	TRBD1	CASSWGTGGNQPQHF	TGTGCCAGCAGTTGGGGGACAGGGGGTAATCAGCCCCAGCATTTT
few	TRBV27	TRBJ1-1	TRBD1	CASTPGGNTEAFF	TGTGCCAGCACTCCAGGGGGGAACACTGAAGCTTTCTTT
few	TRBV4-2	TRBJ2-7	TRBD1	CASSQVWDRAYEQYF	TGTGCCAGCAGCCAAGTGTGGGACAGAGCCTACGAGCAGTACTTC
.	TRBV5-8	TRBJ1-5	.	CASSSGGAQYDQPQHF	TGTGCCAGCAGCTCTGGGGGGGCCCAATATGATCAGCCCCAGCATTTT
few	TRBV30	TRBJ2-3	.	CAWSVGSSTDTQYF	TGTGCCTGGAGTGTGGGCAGCAGCACAGATACGCAGTATTTT
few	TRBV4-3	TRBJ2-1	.	CASSPRGGFYNEQFF	TGCGCCAGCAGCCCAAGGGGGGGCTTCTACAATGAGCAGTTCTTC
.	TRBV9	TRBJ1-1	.	CASSVGSESTEAFF	TGTGCCAGCAGCGTGGGCTCAGAAAGCACTGAAGCTTTCTTT
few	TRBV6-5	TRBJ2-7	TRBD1	CASSYSADRGYEQYF	TGTGCCAGCAGTTACTCCGCGGACAGGGGATACGAGCAGTACTTC
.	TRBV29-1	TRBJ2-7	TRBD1	CSVTWGQAYEQYF	TGCAGCGTTACGTGGGGACAGGCCTACGAGCAGTACTTC
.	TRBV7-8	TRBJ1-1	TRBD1	CASSSGQGEFTEAFF	TGTGCCAGCAGCTCCGGACAGGGGGAATTCACTGAAGCTTTCTTT
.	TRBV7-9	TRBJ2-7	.	CASSSSLRAGVSYEQYF	TGTGCCAGCAGCTCCTCACTCCGAGCGGGCGTCTCCTACGAGCAGTACTTC
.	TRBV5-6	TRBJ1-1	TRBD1	CASSQWDSQKAFF	TGTGCCAGCAGCCAGTGGGACAGCCAGAAGGCTTTCTTT
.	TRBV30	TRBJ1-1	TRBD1	CAWSAPQGARTEAFF	TGTGCCTGGAGTGCCCCACAGGGGGCGCGGACTGAAGCTTTCTTT
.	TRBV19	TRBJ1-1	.	CALWGGPGTEAFF	TGTGCCTTGTGGGGGGGGCCAGGGACTGAAGCTTTCTTT
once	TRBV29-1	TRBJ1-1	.	CSVVGSTVNTEAFF	TGCAGCGTTGTCGGATCAACAGTGAACACTGAAGCTTTCTTT
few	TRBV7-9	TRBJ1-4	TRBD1	CASSLATGGLAGEKLFF	TGTGCCAGCAGCTTGGCGACAGGGGGCCTGGCGGGCGAAAAACTGTTTTTT
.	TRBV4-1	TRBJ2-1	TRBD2	CASSQERLAGEYNEQFF	TGCGCCAGCAGCCAAGAAAGACTAGCGGGAGAGTACAATGAGCAGTTCTTC
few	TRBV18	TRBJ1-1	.	CASSQIQGPEAFF	TGTGCCAGCTCACAGATCCAGGGGCCTGAAGCTTTCTTT
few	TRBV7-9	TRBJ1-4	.	CASSWAGAGEKLFF	TGTGCCAGCAGCTGGGCAGGGGCCGGGGAAAAACTGTTTTTT
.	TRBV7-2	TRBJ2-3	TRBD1	CASSFDRGTDTQYF	TGTGCCAGCAGCTTCGACAGGGGCACAGATACGCAGTATTTT
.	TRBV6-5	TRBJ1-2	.	CASSYSDFDGYTF	TGTGCCAGCAGTTACTCGGACTTCGATGGCTACACCTTC
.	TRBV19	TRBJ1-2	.	CASSRGGFGYTF	TGTGCCAGTAGTAGGGGGGGGTTCGGCTACACCTTC
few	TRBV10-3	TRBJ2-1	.	CAISATSDSSGQDSYNEQFF	TGTGCCATCAGTGCAACATCGGACAGTAGCGGGCAGGATTCCTACAATGAGCAGTTCTTC
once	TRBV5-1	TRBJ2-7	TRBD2	CASSLGDPVPVLAGGAYEQYF	TGCGCCAGCAGCTTGGGGGACCCCGTGCCGGTACTAGCGGGAGGCGCCTACGAGCAGTACTTC
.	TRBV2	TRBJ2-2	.	CASSKQGPAGELFF	TGTGCCAGCAGTAAACAGGGTCCGGCCGGGGAGCTGTTTTTT
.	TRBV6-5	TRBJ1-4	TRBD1	CASRPGGGEKLFF	TGTGCCAGCAGGCCGGGAGGGGGCGAAAAACTGTTTTTT
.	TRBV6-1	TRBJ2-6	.	CASSWTDSGANVLTF	TGTGCCAGCAGCTGGACTGATTCCGGGGCCAACGTCCTGACTTTC